This passage covers 3 T cell receptor beta chains from one sample sequenced in a study of PD-1 blockade in classical Hodgkin lymphoma. Profiled with immunoSEQ multiplex PCR; TCRdb holds only in-frame clones, not every one. The sample consists of roughly 100,000 clones, approximately 89% of them appearing once. The sample's time point: cycle 4 day 1 (C4D1), after 6 weeks of nivolumab. After autologous stem cell transplantation all patients relapsed, and prior brentuximab vedotin exposure differed between cohorts. Sequencing used peripheral blood mononuclear cells (PBMCs), obtained before the fourth cycle of nivolumab. These receptors originate from a human donor with classical Hodgkin lymphoma.

This chain connects TRBV30 to TRBJ2-1; TRBD2 matches at 7 bases. The V and J ends lost 3 bases and 1 base, in that order; junction bases with no gene match: 6. CDR1 is GTSNPN, CDR2 SVGIG, per germline (reference sequence). CDR3 length: 15 amino acids. In DNA form, the CDR3 reads TGTGCCTGGAGCCTCGATAGCGGGTCCTACAATGAGCAGTTCTTC. Translating gives CAWSLDSGSYNEQFF. The complete variable domain, with remaining parts taken from reference TRBV30 and TRBJ2-1, reads SQTIHQWPATLVQPVGSPLSLECTVEGTSNPNLYWYRQAAGRGLQLLFYSVGIGQISSEVPQNLSASRPQDRQFILSSKKLLLSDSGFYLCAWSLDSGSYNEQFFGPGTRLTVL.

CDR3 region: CASSELGAGNTIYF. The CDR3 region has the DNA TGTGCCAGCAGTGAATTGGGGGCTGGAAACACCATATATTTT. The gene calls are TRBV6-1 and TRBJ1-3, with D maybe TRBD1 (5 bases). With 2 bases removed from V and 2 bases from J, the gap between germline ends came to 7 bases. CDR3 length: 14 amino acids. CDR1 MNHNS and CDR2 SASEGT come from the germline V gene.

The gene calls are TRBV5-6 and TRBJ2-1; 8 nucleotides agree with TRBD1. Germline CDR1 reads SGHDT; CDR2 reads YYEEEE. Trimming removed 2 bases from V and 5 bases from J; junction bases left unmatched: 9. This CDR3 has 16 residues. This chain's CDR3 is CASSLYRGSGNNEQFF. CDR3 in DNA: TGTGCCAGCAGCTTATACAGGGGGTCAGGAAACAATGAGCAGTTCTTC.